Listed below are T cell receptor beta chains from one sample, sequenced in a study of blood T cell repertoires in COVID-19. Libraries were prepared by immunoSEQ multiplex PCR; TCRdb keeps only in-frame clonotypes and omits some of them. The table includes about 140,000 clones, about 86% detected once. The sequencing input was peripheral blood. Receptor source: a woman in her sixties or seventies with acute or convalescent COVID-19. CDR3s include the opening cysteine and the closing phenylalanine or tryptophan. Each record gives: D gene, clone size, V gene, J gene, CDR3 DNA, CDR3 protein. The D gene is left open where the match is weak. Clone size appears in some rows only: once, few, many, or a class for an expanded clone.

TRBD1	-	TRBV6-1	TRBJ1-5	TGTGCCAGCAGTGATGGTGTAGGACAGGGTAGGCAGCCCCAGCATTTT	CASSDGVGQGRQPQHF
-	-	TRBV27	TRBJ1-5	TGTGCCAGCAGAGGCGGTAGCAATCAGCCCCAGCATTTT	CASRGGSNQPQHF
-	-	TRBV5-1	TRBJ2-3	TGCGCCAGCACTCTCGGTGGGGAGGAGGATACGCAGTATTTT	CASTLGGEEDTQYF
TRBD2	-	TRBV11-3	TRBJ2-1	TGTGCCAGCAGCTTAGAGCGGGGACTAGCGGCGTACAATGAGCAGTTCTTC	CASSLERGLAAYNEQFF
TRBD1	-	TRBV25-1	TRBJ2-2	TGTGCCAGCAGTGAACAGGGGGCCCTGACCGGGGAGCTGTTTTTT	CASSEQGALTGELFF
TRBD1	-	TRBV10-1	TRBJ2-7	TGCGCCAGCAGCACCGGGACAGCACAATACGAGCAGTACTTC	CASSTGTAQYEQYF
TRBD1	-	TRBV11-1	TRBJ1-1	TGTGCCAGCAGCTCGGGACAGTTCCGAGTTGAAGCTTTCTTT	CASSSGQFRVEAFF
TRBD1	-	TRBV2	TRBJ2-7	TGTGCCCTTCGGGGACAGAATTCGGTTGAGCAGTACTTC	CALRGQNSVEQYF
-	-	TRBV5-6	TRBJ1-5	TGTGCCAGCAGCTTAGGGGTCTATCAGCCCCAGCATTTT	CASSLGVYQPQHF
TRBD2	-	TRBV5-1	TRBJ2-3	TGCGCCAGCAGCTCCGGGGGGGCCGGCACAGATACGCAGTATTTT	CASSSGGAGTDTQYF
-	-	TRBV15	TRBJ1-6	TGTGCCACCAGCAGAGAGGCCAACGGGGATTCACCCCTCCACTTT	CATSREANGDSPLHF
TRBD2	-	TRBV3-1/TRBV3-2	TRBJ2-1	TGTGCCAGCAGCCGAATTAGCGGGGGGTACAATGAGCAGTTCTTC	CASSRISGGYNEQFF
-	-	TRBV11-2	TRBJ2-7	TGTGCCAGCAGCCCTGGGGCAGCCTACGAGCAGTACTTC	CASSPGAAYEQYF
TRBD1	-	TRBV4-3	TRBJ2-2	TGCGCAAGCCGTCCCGGGACAGGGAGCACCGGGGAGCTGTTTTTT	CASRPGTGSTGELFF
TRBD1	-	TRBV3-1/TRBV3-2	TRBJ2-2	TGTGCCAGCAGCCAGTATGACAGGGCTGGCACCGGGGAGCTGTTTTTT	CASSQYDRAGTGELFF
-	-	TRBV2	TRBJ1-5	TGTGCCAGCAGTGGCTACGGACAGCCGGGGGGAGCCCAGCATTTT	CASSGYGQPGGAQHF
TRBD2	-	TRBV3-1/TRBV3-2	TRBJ2-5	TGTGCCAGCAGCCGGGGACTAGCGGTAGGGGAGACCCAGTACTTC	CASSRGLAVGETQYF
-	few	TRBV4-2	TRBJ1-5	TGTGCCAGCAGCCAAGATCCCGGACAGTTTAATCAGCCCCAGCATTTT	CASSQDPGQFNQPQHF
-	-	TRBV7-9	TRBJ2-1	TGTGCCAGCAGCGAGGGTTTCGGCAATGAGCAGTTCTTC	CASSEGFGNEQFF
-	-	TRBV19	TRBJ1-5	TGTGCCAGTAGTATAGGGAGCTATAGCAATCAGCCCCAGCATTTT	CASSIGSYSNQPQHF
-	-	TRBV27	TRBJ1-1	TGTGCCAGCAGTTCTACAGGGAAGAAGTGGACTGAAGCTTTCTTT	CASSSTGKKWTEAFF
-	many	TRBV4-2	TRBJ1-5	TGTGCCAGCAGCCAAGACGGGGTTGGGGATCAGCCCCAGCATTTT	CASSQDGVGDQPQHF
TRBD2	-	TRBV5-1	TRBJ2-5	TGCGCCAGCAGCTTGGCCACGGGGCGGGGGGCTCAAGAGACCCAGTACTTC	CASSLATGRGAQETQYF
TRBD1	-	TRBV30	TRBJ1-3	TGTGCCTGGTGGGACAGGGCCCCCAAGGGAAACACCATATATTTT	CAWWDRAPKGNTIYF
TRBD2	once	TRBV6-4	TRBJ2-3	TGTGCCAGCAGTGTACTGGCGGGGGGGCCAGATACGCAGTATTTT	CASSVLAGGPDTQYF
TRBD1	-	TRBV2	TRBJ1-2	TGTGCCAGCACCGGCGGCAGGGGGCGGTTATACTATGGCTACACCTTC	CASTGGRGRLYYGYTF
TRBD1	few	TRBV30	TRBJ1-2	TGTGCCTGGAGCCCAACAACGGGACAGGTGAGGGACTATGGCTACACCTTC	CAWSPTTGQVRDYGYTF
TRBD1	-	TRBV5-1	TRBJ1-1	TGCGCCAGCAGCCCCGGACAGGGGTCCCTATTCACTGAAGCTTTCTTT	CASSPGQGSLFTEAFF
TRBD1	-	TRBV9	TRBJ1-3	TGTGCCAGCAGCGCGGGACAGACCTCTGGAAACACCATATATTTT	CASSAGQTSGNTIYF
TRBD1	-	TRBV6-5	TRBJ1-4	TGTGCCAGCAGTCACGACAGGGGCATAGGTGAAAAACTGTTTTTT	CASSHDRGIGEKLFF
TRBD2	-	TRBV7-2	TRBJ2-4	TGTGCCAGCAGACTATATCGCAGCGGGGGGGCTGCCAAAAACATTCAGTACTTC	CASRLYRSGGAAKNIQYF
-	-	TRBV6-6	TRBJ2-1	TGTGCCAGCAGTTCCCCAACTCTAGTTGTCTATGAGCAGTTCTTC	CASSSPTLVVYEQFF
-	-	TRBV12-5	TRBJ2-1	TGTGCTAGTGGTTTGGTACTCTCTGGGAATAGGTCCGGGAAGCAGTTCTTC	CASGLVLSGNRSGKQFF
-	-	TRBV29-1	TRBJ2-1	TGCAGCGTCACCGGCCCCGAGGACAGCCTCAATGAGCAGTTCTTC	CSVTGPEDSLNEQFF
TRBD1	-	TRBV28	TRBJ2-3	TGTGCCAGCAGCCGACAGAGGGGGCGTACGCAGTATTTT	CASSRQRGRTQYF
TRBD1	-	TRBV5-1	TRBJ1-2	TGCGCCAGCAGCTTGGTAGGGGGCACCTATGGCTACACCTTC	CASSLVGGTYGYTF
-	-	TRBV6-2/TRBV6-3	TRBJ1-5	TGTGCCAGCAGTTACCAGGGTCAGCGCAATCAGCCCCAGCATTTT	CASSYQGQRNQPQHF
-	-	TRBV6-4	TRBJ1-1	TGTGCCAGCAGTGCTCGGGAGGACACTGAAGCTTTCTTT	CASSAREDTEAFF
-	-	TRBV24-1	TRBJ2-1	TGTGCCACCAGTGTCTCCCCGACTAGTGCTGCCTACAATGAGCAGTTCTTC	CATSVSPTSAAYNEQFF
TRBD1	-	TRBV10-2	TRBJ1-4	TGCGCCAGCAGCGCGGTCCCGGGACAGGGCCCTAATGAAAAACTGTTTTTT	CASSAVPGQGPNEKLFF
TRBD2	-	TRBV29-1	TRBJ2-1	TGCAGCGTTGACGATGAGCGGGGGGGCCTCTTGAATGAGCAGTTCTTC	CSVDDERGGLLNEQFF
TRBD1	-	TRBV29-1	TRBJ2-1	TGCAGCGTTGTAGGGACAGGGGTCAATGAGCAGTTCTTC	CSVVGTGVNEQFF